This T cell receptor beta chain is from a study of blood T cell repertoires in COVID-19. Study summary: Sites across the United States, Italy and Spain contributed samples from acute and convalescent COVID-19. Nucleic acid was either cDNA or gDNA, and it came from T cells, B-cell-depleted T cells, or PBMCs.

Original processing notes: It was from reference gene primer amplification that nucleated cell counts were estimated. Generated by immunoSEQ multiplex PCR, the TCRdb table keeps only in-frame clones and is missing some. V, J and clone size are those of that table, while D and trimming were read from the DNA. This sample yields 150,000 to 200,000 clones, of which 70% to 85% are seen a single time; 17% belongs to the top ten. The V gene lost 6 bases and the J gene lost 5 bases, with 16 bases spanning the gap. Germline V gene data show CDR1 as DFQATT and CDR2 as SNEGSKA (reference sequence). This CDR3 spans 13 amino acids.

The sample taken for sequencing was PBMCs or T cells enriched from blood (not recorded which). This rearrangement joins TRBV20-1 to TRBJ2-5, with D hard to call. The TCR was taken from a woman between 50 and 59 years old who had recovered from COVID-19. The CDR3 nucleotides read TGCAGTGCCAGTCCTATGGGCCGGGAGACCCAGTACTTC. Protein: CSASPMGRETQYF.